Shown below are 22 T cell receptor beta chains from a single sample sequenced in a study of T cells after posttransplantation cyclophosphamide. Profiling relied on immunoSEQ multiplex PCR, and the TCRdb table lists in-frame clones only, not all of them. The profile shows approximately 21,000 clones, about 98% of them singletons. Sequencing input: naive CD8+ T cells sorted from PBMCs. The receptor source for this set is a man aged 40-49 years in good health, CMV-negative, and a related stem cell transplant donor.

This rearrangement joins TRBV5-6 to TRBJ2-2; tentatively, D is TRBD2 (5 bases). Trimming removed 2 bases at V and 3 bases at J, with 11 bases between. The length of the CDR3 is 15 residues. Germline V gene data show CDR1 as SGHDT and CDR2 as YYEEEE. The CDR3 protein is CASSFISEYTGELFF. The DNA of the CDR3 is TGTGCCAGCAGCTTTATTAGCGAGTACACCGGGGAGCTGTTTTTT.

The chain combines TRBV5-1 with TRBJ2-3; the match to TRBD2 covers 7 bases. Losses at the gene ends were 0 bases for V and 4 bases for J; bases not matched to a gene: 2. The CDR3 totals 14 residues. Germline-derived CDR1 and CDR2 are SGHRS and YFSETQ. CDR3 in amino acids: CASSLGDYPDTQYF. The CDR3 DNA reads TGCGCCAGCAGCTTGGGGGACTATCCAGATACGCAGTATTTT.

CDR3 amino acids: CASSSARYGNQPQHF. The DNA of the CDR3 is TGTGCCAGCAGCTCCGCGAGGTATGGCAATCAGCCCCAGCATTTT. This chain links TRBV5-5 with TRBJ1-5; D is unclear. Germline V gene lookup returns CDR1 SGHKS and CDR2 YYEKEE (reference sequence). Trimming took 3 bases from V and 2 from J, leaving 12 bases between them. The CDR3 consists of 15 residues.

V gene TRBV13 combines with J gene TRBJ2-2; 14 nucleotides match TRBD2. The length of the CDR3 is 19 residues. Per the germline V gene, CDR1 is PRHDT and CDR2 is FYEKMQ (reference sequence). The V and J ends lost 4 bases and 4 bases, in that order; junction bases with no gene match: 11. CDR3 residues: CASSSAGTSGSRVTGELFF. The CDR3 DNA reads as TGTGCCAGCAGCTCGGCCGGGACTAGCGGGAGTAGGGTCACCGGGGAGCTGTTTTTT.

CDR3 protein: CASTPSSGGYNEQFF. The CDR3 region has the DNA TGTGCCAGCACCCCCTCTAGCGGGGGTTACAATGAGCAGTTCTTC. This chain uses TRBV6-5 with TRBJ2-1, with 10 bases matching TRBD2. Germline CDR1 and CDR2: MNHEY and SVGAGI. This CDR3 is built from 15 residues. V dropped 7 bases and J dropped 4; count of bases not matched to a gene: 7.

The chain couples TRBV5-4 to TRBJ2-1; no firm D call. V was pared by 1 base and J by 4 bases, with 6 bases between. The germline V gene encodes CDR1 SGHNT and CDR2 YYREEE (reference sequence). This CDR3 comprises 13 residues. CDR3: CASSLFTYNEQFF. Written as DNA, the CDR3 is TGTGCCAGCAGCTTGTTTACATACAATGAGCAGTTCTTC.

The V call is TRBV6-1, the J call TRBJ1-2, with 11 bases identical to TRBD1. Germline V CDR1 and CDR2: MNHNS, SASEGT. CDR3 length: 15 residues. The V and J ends lost 4 bases and 4 bases, in that order; junction bases with no gene match: 5. CDR3 loop: CASSVGQGASYGYTF. CDR3 DNA: TGTGCCAGCAGTGTCGGACAGGGGGCCTCCTATGGCTACACCTTC.

This rearrangement joins TRBV19 to TRBJ2-1, with 11 bases lining up with TRBD1. The germline CDR1 and CDR2 sequences are LNHDA and SQIVND (reference sequence). V was pared by 7 bases and J by 7 bases, with 6 bases of the junction left unmatched. The CDR3 is 14 amino acids. The CDR3 sequence: CASMRTGGKNEQFF. The DNA for the CDR3 is TGTGCCAGTATGAGGACAGGGGGCAAGAATGAGCAGTTCTTC. Full variable domain (missing parts from reference TRBV19 and TRBJ2-1): DGGITQSPKYLFRKEGQNVTLSCEQNLNHDAMYWYRQDPGQGLRLIYYSQIVNDFQKGDIAEGYSVSREKKESFPLTVTSAQKNPTAFYLCASMRTGGKNEQFFGPGTRLTVL.

Only one count was recorded for this clone. The V call is TRBV29-1, the J call TRBJ2-7; 10 bases map to TRBD2. The V segment lost 7 bases and the J segment 3 bases; nucleotides outside the gene matches: 15. The germline gives CDR1 SQVTM, CDR2 ANQGSEA. The CDR3 consists of 16 residues. Here the CDR3 reads CSAGQGRASGSYEQYF. In nucleotides, the CDR3 is TGCAGCGCCGGACAGGGTAGGGCTAGCGGGAGCTACGAGCAGTACTTC.

This chain links TRBV7-9 with TRBJ1-6, with a possible D match to TRBD1 (5 bases). The CDR3 sequence is 15 residues long. Trimming removed 4 bases at V and 10 bases at J, with 17 bases between. The germline V gene has CDR1 SEHNR and CDR2 FQNEAQ (reference sequence). CDR3 sequence: CASSSTTGGRSPLHF. CDR3 sequence (DNA): TGTGCCAGCAGCTCAACCACGGGGGGGAGATCACCCCTCCACTTT.

The chain couples TRBV5-4 to TRBJ2-3; TRBD1 aligns across 7 bases. With V trimmed by 3 bases and J by 10 bases, 5 bases remained unmatched. The CDR3 is made up of 12 amino acids. The germline gives CDR1 SGHNT, CDR2 YYREEE (reference sequence). CDR3 residues: CASSSAGGAQYF. The DNA of the CDR3 is TGTGCCAGCAGCTCAGCAGGGGGTGCGCAGTATTTT.

This clone has only one observation. This sequence joins TRBV10-3 and TRBJ2-1, with 9 bases aligning to TRBD1. V lost 0 bases to trimming and J lost 7 bases; unmatched junction nucleotides: 1. This CDR3 is built from 14 residues. CDR1 ENHRY and CDR2 SYGVKD come from the germline V gene. The DNA for the CDR3 is TGTGCCATCAGTGAGTCGGACAGGGGAAATGAGCAGTTCTTC. Its translation is CAISESDRGNEQFF.

The chain recombines TRBV4-1 with TRBJ2-7; no firm D call. This CDR3 region has 14 residues. Between the trimmed V and J ends, which lost 2 bases and 5 bases, there was a span of 13 bases. Germline CDR1 is MGHRA and CDR2 is YSYEKL. CDR3 in amino acids: CASSQNQVTNEQYF. CDR3 sequence (DNA): TGCGCCAGCAGCCAAAACCAGGTAACCAACGAGCAGTACTTC.

The chain links TRBV27 to TRBJ1-1; D gene uncertain. CDR1 is MNHEY, CDR2 SMNVEV, per germline (reference sequence). Trimming shortened V by 5 bases and J by 1 base, and 11 bases separated the two germline ends. The CDR3 runs 14 residues. The CDR3 region has the DNA TGTGCCAGCAGTAGCACCGGTGGGAACACTGAAGCTTTCTTT. It is translated as CASSSTGGNTEAFF.

This rearrangement joins TRBV6-6 to TRBJ2-7; 7 bases map to TRBD2. This CDR3 is 13 amino acids long. After removal of 6 bases from V and 7 bases from J, the junction contained 9 bases not matched to a gene. Germline V gene sequence: CDR1 MNHNY, CDR2 SVGAGI (reference sequence). CDR3 protein: CASSPTSGGEQYF. The DNA for the CDR3 is TGTGCCAGCAGCCCCACCTCCGGGGGGGAGCAGTACTTC.

The chain has TRBV30 and TRBJ2-1, with D perhaps TRBD2 (5 bases). Trimming shortened V by 3 bases and J by 0 bases, and 6 bases separated the two germline ends. This CDR3 comprises 13 residues. CDR1 is GTSNPN and CDR2 is SVGIG in the germline V gene (reference sequence). The CDR3 is CAWRAGSYNEQFF. The CDR3 DNA follows: TGTGCCTGGAGGGCGGGCTCCTACAATGAGCAGTTCTTC. Using reference TRBV30 and TRBJ2-1 for the parts outside the CDR3, the full variable domain is SQTIHQWPATLVQPVGSPLSLECTVEGTSNPNLYWYRQAAGRGLQLLFYSVGIGQISSEVPQNLSASRPQDRQFILSSKKLLLSDSGFYLCAWRAGSYNEQFFGPGTRLTVL.

V usage is TRBV15 and J usage is TRBJ1-5; D call uncertain. CDR3 size: 14 residues. Germline V gene data show CDR1 as LNHNV and CDR2 as YYDKDF (reference sequence). V was clipped by 3 bases and J by 1 base, with 7 bases between them. The CDR3 nucleotides are TGTGCCACCAGCAGTTCTACGAGCAATCAGCCCCAGCATTTT. Its protein is CATSSSTSNQPQHF.

V gene TRBV6-5 combines with J gene TRBJ2-2, with 7 bases matching TRBD1. Germline assignment: CDR1 MNHEY and CDR2 SVGAGI. Unmatched junction bases numbered 10, after V lost 4 bases and J lost 5 bases. This CDR3 region has 16 residues. The CDR3 region has the DNA TGTGCCAGCAGTTTATCGGCAGGGGGTAATACCGGGGAGCTGTTTTTT. This codes for CASSLSAGGNTGELFF.

The chain recombines TRBV7-2 with TRBJ2-7; D is perhaps TRBD2 (5 bases). V lost 3 bases and J 7 bases, leaving 13 bases between the germline ends. The CDR3 runs 13 residues. Germline V gives CDR1 SGHTA, CDR2 FQGNSA. DNA for the CDR3: TGTGCCAGCAGCTTGGCCAGCAGGAGGGAGCAGTACTTC. The encoded protein is CASSLASRREQYF.

J is TRBJ1-2 and V is TRBV4-3, with a tentative D call TRBD1 (6 bases). Germline assignment: CDR1 LGHNA and CDR2 YSLEER. V was pared by 4 bases and J by 5 bases, with 17 bases between. The CDR3 is made up of 15 amino acids. CDR3 region: CASSPSPQGWYGYTF. CDR3 DNA sequence: TGCGCCAGCAGCCCCTCCCCGCAGGGGTGGTATGGCTACACCTTC.

This sequence joins TRBV27 and TRBJ2-7; 7 bases line up with TRBD1. J gave up 5 bases and V 3 bases, and 7 bases lay outside the gene matches. The CDR3 extends over 14 amino acids. Germline V lookup: CDR1 MNHEY, CDR2 SMNVEV (reference sequence). CDR3 nucleotides: TGTGCCAGCAGTTTGTCCGGGACAGTCAACGAGCAGTACTTC. This gives the protein CASSLSGTVNEQYF.

The chain has TRBV9 and TRBJ1-5; D not certain. Trimming took 0 bases from V and 0 from J, leaving 4 bases between them. Germline loops: CDR1 SGDLS, CDR2 YYNGEE. The CDR3 is 14 residues long. CDR3 DNA sequence: TGTGCCAGCAGCGTAGGTTATAGCAATCAGCCCCAGCATTTT. Its protein is CASSVGYSNQPQHF.